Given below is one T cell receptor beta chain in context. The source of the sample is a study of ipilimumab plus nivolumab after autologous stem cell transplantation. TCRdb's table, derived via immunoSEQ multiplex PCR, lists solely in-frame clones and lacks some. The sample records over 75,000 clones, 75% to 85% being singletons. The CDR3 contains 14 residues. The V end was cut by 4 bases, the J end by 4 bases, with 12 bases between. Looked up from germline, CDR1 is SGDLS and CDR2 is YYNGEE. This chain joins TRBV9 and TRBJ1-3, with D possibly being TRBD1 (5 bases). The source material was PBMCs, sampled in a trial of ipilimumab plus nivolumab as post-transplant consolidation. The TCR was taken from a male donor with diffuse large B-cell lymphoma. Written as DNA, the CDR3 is TGTGCCAGCAGCCTCCGGGACCGGGGAAACACCATATATTTT. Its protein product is CASSLRDRGNTIYF.